The 6 T cell receptor beta chains in this list originate from one sample, sequenced in a study of blood T cell repertoires in COVID-19. Profiling relied on immunoSEQ multiplex PCR, and the TCRdb table lists in-frame clones only, not all of them. The data contain 64,000 or so clones, approximately 91% of them seen just once; the ten biggest clones take up less than 2%. Sequenced: peripheral blood. These receptors were obtained from a human donor in a cohort sampled during active COVID-19.

This chain links TRBV10-3 with TRBJ1-5, with D maybe TRBD1 (5 bases). This CDR3 is built from 13 residues. CDR1 ENHRY and CDR2 SYGVKD come from the germline V gene. V lost 3 bases, J lost 7 bases, and 10 bases lay in between. This chain's CDR3 is CAISEQAEQPQHF. CDR3 sequence (DNA): TGTGCCATCAGTGAACAGGCGGAGCAGCCCCAGCATTTT.

CDR3 bases: TGTGCCAGCAGTTTATCCCCGGGGAGAGTAGGACTTAACACTGAAGCTTTCTTT. Its translation is CASSLSPGRVGLNTEAFF. This chain joins TRBV27 and TRBJ1-1, with unresolved D. V was pared by 0 bases and J by 2 bases, with 19 bases between. The CDR3 runs to 18 residues. CDR1 and CDR2 (germline): MNHEY, SMNVEV (reference sequence).

The rearrangement joins TRBV19 to TRBJ2-7, with D perhaps TRBD2 (6 bases). The CDR3 runs to 14 residues. V was pared by 5 bases and J by 2 bases, with 13 bases between. The germline V gene has CDR1 LNHDA and CDR2 SQIVND (reference sequence). CDR3 nucleotide sequence: TGTGCCAGTAGTGTCATGCGGGGAACCTACGAGCAGTACTTC. Protein: CASSVMRGTYEQYF.

The chain recombines TRBV4-2 with TRBJ2-5; TRBD2 agrees at 7 bases. The V segment lost 5 bases and the J segment 5 bases; nucleotides outside the gene matches: 5. CDR1 LGHNA and CDR2 YNFKEQ come from the germline V gene. The CDR3 totals 13 residues. CDR3 nucleotide sequence: TGTGCCAGCAGCGGACTAGGATGGGAGACCCAGTACTTC. This encodes CASSGLGWETQYF.

This rearrangement joins TRBV6-2 or TRBV6-3 to TRBJ2-2; D uncertain. Per germline, CDR1 MNHEY and CDR2 SVGEGT. CDR3 length equals 12 residues. With 5 bases removed from V and 5 bases from J, the gap between germline ends came to 6 bases. CDR3 region: CASSPTTGELFF. The DNA of the CDR3 is TGTGCCAGCAGTCCGACTACCGGGGAGCTGTTTTTT.

The chain combines TRBV28 with TRBJ2-7; a possible D gene is TRBD1 (5 bases). V dropped 7 bases and J dropped 9 bases, with 22 bases sitting between them. The CDR3 is made up of 14 amino acids. Germline CDR1 reads MDHEN; CDR2 reads SYDVKM. In DNA form, the CDR3 reads TGTGCCAGCAAACCTCCCGACAGTCCAAGGGGGCAGTACTTC. It specifies CASKPPDSPRGQYF.